Presented here are 10 T cell receptor beta chains from one specimen sequenced in a study of CD8 T cells in ankylosing spondylitis. Study outcomes and limitations: The study identified a TCR beta motif of roughly eight highly homologous variants that appeared characteristic of ankylosing spondylitis blood.

A single record per CDR3 protein comes from TCRdb applying MiXCR to the 5' RACE reads. The sample gives about 460,000 distinct CDR3 sequences, roughly 5% of which show up once; around 3.5% is in the top ten. Their antigen targets remain unknown. Sample: blood, either unsorted or a sorted T cell fraction (not recorded which). All receptors come from a male donor with ankylosing spondylitis.

This clonotype appeared many times. The chain uses TRBV27 and TRBJ2-4; 9 positions agree with TRBD1. Losses at the gene ends were 3 bases for V and 7 bases for J; bases not matched to a gene: 4. This CDR3 contains 14 residues. The germline V gene encodes CDR1 MNHEY and CDR2 SMNVEV (reference sequence). CDR3: CASSLDRGRNIQYF. Here the CDR3 DNA reads TGTGCCAGCAGTTTGGACAGGGGCAGGAACATTCAGTACTTC.

This clonotype was found many times. The chain recombines TRBV27 with TRBJ2-6; possible D gene TRBD2, 5 bases. The germline V gene has CDR1 MNHEY and CDR2 SMNVEV (reference sequence). CDR3 length: 15 residues. Trimming stripped 3 bases from V and 2 bases from J, with 8 bases between. The DNA for the CDR3 is TGTGCCAGCAGTTTTGGAGGCGCTGGGGCCAACGTCCTGACTTTC. Its translation is CASSFGGAGANVLTF.

This clonotype was seen repeatedly, ten times or more. This rearrangement joins TRBV11-2 to TRBJ1-3; 7 bases match TRBD1. The V segment lost 5 bases and the J segment 5 bases; nucleotides outside the gene matches: 9. Germline assignment: CDR1 SGHAT and CDR2 FQNNGV. The CDR3 consists of 15 residues. For the CDR3, the DNA is TGTGCCAGCAGCACAGGGGCGCAGAATAGAAACACCATATATTTT. The encoded protein is CASSTGAQNRNTIYF.

At least ten counts were recorded for this clonotype. This rearrangement joins TRBV4-3 to TRBJ2-1, with D possibly matching TRBD1 (6 bases). With 5 bases removed from V and 2 bases from J, the gap between germline ends came to 13 bases. Germline CDR1 and CDR2: LGHNA and YSLEER. The CDR3 has 15 residues. CDR3 nucleotides: TGCGCCAGCAGCTCCGGGACACCTCCCTACAATGAGCAGTTCTTC. Its protein is CASSSGTPPYNEQFF.

The CDR3 region has the DNA TGTGCCAGCAGCCAAGGGGTTCGTACATCCTACAATGAGCAGTTCTTC. Translated: CASSQGVRTSYNEQFF. The V call is TRBV14, the J call TRBJ2-1, with D uncertain. V was pared by 1 base and J by 1 base, with 11 bases between. This CDR3 is 16 amino acids long. CDR1 and CDR2 (germline): SGHDN, FVKESK. Based on the CDR3 plus reference TRBV14 and TRBJ2-1, the full variable domain is EAGVTQFPSHSVIEKGQTVTLRCDPISGHDNLYWYRRVMGKEIKFLLHFVKESKQDESGMPNNRFLAERTGGTYSTLKVQPAELEDSGVYFCASSQGVRTSYNEQFFGPGTRLTVL.

The chain recombines TRBV5-1 with TRBJ2-7; D gene ambiguous. CDR1 and CDR2 from the germline V gene are SGHRS and YFSETQ. V dropped 1 base and J dropped 2 bases, with 13 bases sitting between them. The CDR3 is made up of 15 amino acids. CDR3 sequence: CASSLTETQTYEQYF. The CDR3 DNA is TGCGCCAGCAGCTTGACCGAAACCCAGACCTACGAGCAGTACTTC.

There are many counts of this clonotype. The chain is built from TRBV6-6 and TRBJ1-2; D call uncertain. The CDR3 runs 11 residues. The germline V gene encodes CDR1 MNHNY and CDR2 SVGAGI (reference sequence). V gave up 2 bases and J gave up 4 bases, with 2 bases separating them. The CDR3 coding sequence is TGTGCCAGCAGTTACATCTATGGCTACACCTTC. Its protein product is CASSYIYGYTF.

The chain carries TRBV7-3 and TRBJ2-7; D might be TRBD1 (6 bases). Trimming cost V 5 bases and J 4 bases, with 12 bases left between them. Germline assignment: CDR1 SGHTA and CDR2 FQGTGA. This CDR3 is built from 13 residues. The CDR3 reads CASSPQGRYEQYF. CDR3 nucleotides: TGTGCCAGCAGCCCACAGGGTCGGTACGAGCAGTACTTC.

This clonotype was seen repeatedly, ten times or more. The V and J genes are TRBV7-9 and TRBJ1-2; D uncertain. Germline V gene sequence: CDR1 SEHNR, CDR2 FQNEAQ (reference sequence). The CDR3 covers 12 residues. V was cut by 7 bases and J by 7 bases, with 13 bases left in between. CDR3: CASTPGSSGYTF. As DNA, the CDR3 is TGTGCCAGCACCCCCGGCAGTTCTGGCTACACCTTC.

The V gene is TRBV28, the J gene TRBJ2-1; no clear D. The CDR3 spans 14 residues. Germline CDR1 is MDHEN and CDR2 is SYDVKM. Trimming removed 6 bases from V and 6 bases from J, with 15 bases in between. The CDR3: CASSPQVGGNEQFF. The DNA for the CDR3 is TGTGCCAGCAGCCCCCAGGTCGGTGGCAATGAGCAGTTCTTC.